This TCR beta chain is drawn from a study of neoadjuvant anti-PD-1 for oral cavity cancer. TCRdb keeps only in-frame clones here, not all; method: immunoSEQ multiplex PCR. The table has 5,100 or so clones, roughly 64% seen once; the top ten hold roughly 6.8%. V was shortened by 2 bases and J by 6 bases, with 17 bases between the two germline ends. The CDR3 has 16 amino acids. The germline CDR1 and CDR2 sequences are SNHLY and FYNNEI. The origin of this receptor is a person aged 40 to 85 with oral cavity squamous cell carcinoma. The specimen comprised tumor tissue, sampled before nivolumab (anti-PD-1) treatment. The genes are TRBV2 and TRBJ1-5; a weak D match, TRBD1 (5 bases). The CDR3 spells CASSEIRGHLVQPQHF. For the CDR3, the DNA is TGTGCCAGCAGTGAAATCCGGGGCCATTTGGTTCAGCCCCAGCATTTT. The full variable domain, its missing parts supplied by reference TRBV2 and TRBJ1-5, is EPEVTQTPSHQVTQMGQEVILRCVPISNHLYFYWYRQILGQKVEFLVSFYNNEISEKSEIFDDQFSVERPDGSNFTLKIRSTKLEDSAMYFCASSEIRGHLVQPQHFGDGTRLSIL.